Below, 24 T cell receptor beta chains from the same sample are listed, as sequenced in a study of blood T cell repertoires in COVID-19. Using immunoSEQ multiplex PCR, the repertoire was profiled, and TCRdb retains in-frame clones only, with some absent. The sample has some 80,000 clones; 85% are singletons. Material: peripheral blood. The receptors were sampled from a man aged 50 to 60 with COVID-19, enrolled during active disease.

The chain's CDR3 is CASSLDSGRPYNEQFF. Here the CDR3 DNA reads TGTGCCAGCAGCCTAGATAGCGGGAGGCCTTACAATGAGCAGTTCTTC. The chain employs TRBV7-2 and TRBJ2-1; 10 positions agree with TRBD2. The trim removed 5 bases at V and 4 bases at J, leaving 8 bases unmatched. In germline, CDR1 is SGHTA, CDR2 FQGNSA. CDR3 length equals 16 residues.

V usage is TRBV7-2 and J usage is TRBJ1-6; D perhaps matches TRBD1 (6 bases). The CDR3 totals 17 residues. The germline V gene has CDR1 SGHTA and CDR2 FQGNSA. Trimming took off 4 bases at V and 7 bases at J, with 20 bases between the two ends. The CDR3 region is CASSSRLNSQGNSPLHF. Written as DNA, the CDR3 is TGTGCCAGCAGCTCGCGCTTAAACAGTCAGGGGAATTCACCCCTCCACTTT.

This chain joins TRBV13 and TRBJ2-1; D may be TRBD2 (5 bases). V was shortened by 2 bases and J by 0 bases, with 14 bases between the two germline ends. CDR1 and CDR2 from the germline V gene are PRHDT and FYEKMQ (reference sequence). The CDR3 loop spans 17 amino acids. The CDR3 sequence: CASSLTRGKSSYNEQFF. CDR3 nucleotide sequence: TGTGCCAGCAGCTTAACCCGGGGAAAGAGCTCCTACAATGAGCAGTTCTTC.

This chain links TRBV28 with TRBJ2-3; TRBD1 is a possible D gene (5 bases). V shed 5 bases and J shed 0 bases, with 12 bases lying between them. Germline V gene sequence: CDR1 MDHEN, CDR2 SYDVKM. The CDR3 length is 15 residues. CDR3 loop: CASSKTDTSTDTQYF. The DNA for the CDR3 is TGTGCCAGCAGTAAGACAGACACTAGCACAGATACGCAGTATTTT. The full variable domain, with the rest looked up from reference TRBV28 and TRBJ2-3, is DVKVTQSSRYLVKRTGEKVFLECVQDMDHENMFWYRQDPGLGLRLIYFSYDVKMKEKGDIPEGYSVSREKKERFSLILESASTNQTSMYLCASSKTDTSTDTQYFGPGTRLTVL.

This chain uses TRBV9 with TRBJ1-6; TRBD1 might be the D (6 bases). Germline values: CDR1 SGDLS, CDR2 YYNGEE. Trimming removed 0 bases from V and 6 bases from J, with 13 bases in between. The CDR3 is made up of 16 amino acids. The chain's CDR3 is CASSVAMDSFNSPLHF. CDR3 bases: TGTGCCAGCAGCGTAGCTATGGACAGTTTTAATTCACCCCTCCACTTT.

A single count supports this clone. The CDR3 sequence: CASSAVLDISNQPQHF. The CDR3 DNA follows: TGTGCCAGCTCGGCGGTTTTGGACATTAGCAATCAGCCCCAGCATTTT. The V gene is TRBV18, the J gene TRBJ1-5, with D maybe TRBD1 (5 bases). Per the germline V gene, CDR1 is KGHSH and CDR2 is LQKENI. This CDR3 spans 16 amino acids. V dropped 6 bases and J dropped 0 bases, with 15 bases sitting between them.

The V and J genes are TRBV4-3 and TRBJ2-1; possibly TRBD1 for D (5 bases). Germline V gene sequence: CDR1 LGHNA, CDR2 YSLEER. The CDR3 totals 15 residues. The V and J ends lost 0 bases and 5 bases respectively, with 11 bases between them. The CDR3 sequence: CASSQDTQGDNEQFF. The CDR3 coding sequence is TGCGCCAGCAGCCAAGATACCCAGGGTGACAATGAGCAGTTCTTC.

The chain uses TRBV19 and TRBJ1-5; no clear D gene. This CDR3 contains 14 residues. V lost 6 bases, J lost 0 bases, and 9 bases lay in between. Germline V gives CDR1 LNHDA, CDR2 SQIVND (reference sequence). The CDR3 spells CASRRTGSNQPQHF. As DNA, the CDR3 is TGTGCCAGTAGGAGGACTGGTAGCAATCAGCCCCAGCATTTT.

V is TRBV5-6 and J is TRBJ1-5, with D tentatively TRBD1 (6 bases). CDR1 is SGHDT, CDR2 YYEEEE, per germline. Trimming took off 3 bases at V and 7 bases at J, with 14 bases between the two ends. CDR3 length: 14 amino acids. The CDR3 here is CASSSPGAGQPQHF. CDR3 DNA sequence: TGTGCCAGCAGCTCCCCAGGGGCTGGCCAGCCCCAGCATTTT.

This clone was counted a single time. V is TRBV5-6 and J is TRBJ2-2, with 9 positions matching TRBD1. CDR1 and CDR2 from the germline V gene are SGHDT and YYEEEE. The V segment lost 4 bases and the J segment 2 bases; nucleotides outside the gene matches: 6. CDR3 size: 16 residues. The DNA for the CDR3 is TGTGCCAGCAGCCCGGGGACAGGGCGAAACACCGGGGAGCTGTTTTTT. Protein: CASSPGTGRNTGELFF.

The chain joins TRBV19 to TRBJ1-5, with unresolved D. The CDR3 covers 16 residues. Per germline, CDR1 LNHDA and CDR2 SQIVND (reference sequence). V lost 10 bases and J 9 bases, leaving 28 bases between the germline ends. The DNA of the CDR3 is TGTGCCACCAGTCCTTCTGCGTCGGAGGGAACGCGGCCCCAGCATTTT. It specifies CATSPSASEGTRPQHF.

The V gene is TRBV28, the J gene TRBJ1-1; 7 bases align to TRBD1. Germline CDR1 and CDR2: MDHEN and SYDVKM. The CDR3 runs 15 residues. After removal of 5 bases from V and 7 bases from J, the junction contained 13 bases not matched to a gene. CDR3 DNA: TGTGCCAGCAGTCGCCCGGGCCAGGGGGAGCGTGAAGCTTTCTTT. Protein: CASSRPGQGEREAFF.

This rearrangement joins TRBV5-1 to TRBJ2-2; 11 nucleotides line up with TRBD2. CDR1 SGHRS and CDR2 YFSETQ come from the germline V gene. V dropped 0 bases and J dropped 0; count of bases not matched to a gene: 4. There are 18 residues in the CDR3. The DNA for the CDR3 is TGCGCCAGCAGCTTGGTAGGGACTAGCGGCGCGAACACCGGGGAGCTGTTTTTT. It yields the protein CASSLVGTSGANTGELFF.

The chain links TRBV24-1 to TRBJ1-1, with D perhaps TRBD1 (6 bases). Germline V gene sequence: CDR1 KGHDR, CDR2 SFDVKD. The CDR3 length is 13 residues. Trimming took off 4 bases at V and 6 bases at J, with 11 bases between the two ends. Here the CDR3 DNA reads TGTGCCACCAGTGACCCAAACAGGGCTGAAGCTTTCTTT. Residues: CATSDPNRAEAFF.

The chain links TRBV6-5 to TRBJ2-2; D gene ambiguous. Per germline, CDR1 MNHEY and CDR2 SVGAGI. V was trimmed by 7 bases and J by 5 bases, leaving 14 bases between them. The CDR3 runs 14 residues. The CDR3 DNA sequence: TGTGCCAGCAACCCGGGTCCGCGGACCGGGGAGCTGTTTTTT. Translation gives CASNPGPRTGELFF.

The chain carries TRBV4-1 and TRBJ2-7; 12 nucleotides align to TRBD2. The CDR3 covers 17 residues. J gave up 4 bases and V 0 bases, and 7 bases lay outside the gene matches. Germline V gene data show CDR1 as MGHRA and CDR2 as YSYEKL. CDR3 nucleotides: TGCGCCAGCAGCCAAGATGTATCTAGCGGGAGGGGTTACGAGCAGTACTTC. As protein: CASSQDVSSGRGYEQYF.

The gene calls are TRBV18 and TRBJ2-4; the match to TRBD1 covers 9 bases. Germline CDR1 KGHSH, CDR2 LQKENI. The ends lost 4 bases at V and 10 bases at J; junction bases unmatched: 8. The CDR3 is 14 amino acids. The CDR3 coding sequence is TGTGCCAGCTCACTGGGACAGGGTGGCGGGATTCAGTACTTC. Its protein product is CASSLGQGGGIQYF.

The chain combines TRBV7-3 with TRBJ2-7; 11 positions agree with TRBD1. V lost 5 bases and J lost 5; bases outside the gene matches: 8. This CDR3 region has 15 residues. In germline, CDR1 is SGHTA, CDR2 FQGTGA. The chain's CDR3 is CASSVSGTGGHEQYF. As DNA, the CDR3 is TGTGCCAGCAGCGTATCCGGGACAGGGGGTCACGAGCAGTACTTC. Complete variable domain (other parts from reference TRBV7-3 and TRBJ2-7): GAGVSQTPSNKVTEKGKYVELRCDPISGHTALYWYRQSLGQGPEFLIYFQGTGAADDSGLPNDRFFAVRPEGSVSTLKIQRTERGDSAVYLCASSVSGTGGHEQYFGPGTRLTVT.

This chain connects TRBV20-1 to TRBJ2-5; 9 bases match TRBD1. CDR3 length equals 11 residues. Germline V gene data show CDR1 as DFQATT and CDR2 as SNEGSKA (reference sequence). The CDR3 bases are TGCAGCACCGGGACAGGGGAGACCCAGTACTTC. Translated, it gives CSTGTGETQYF.

The CDR3, as DNA: TGTGCCAGCTCACCAAAGGAGGGGGCCTTTGAGACCCAGTACTTC. Amino acids: CASSPKEGAFETQYF. This chain links TRBV18 with TRBJ2-5; TRBD1 might be the D (7 bases). CDR3 length equals 15 residues. The germline gives CDR1 KGHSH, CDR2 LQKENI. V shed 2 bases and J shed 5 bases, with 15 bases lying between them.

The chain is built from TRBV19 and TRBJ1-6, with a tentative D call TRBD1 (6 bases). V dropped 4 bases and J dropped 11 bases, with 15 bases sitting between them. CDR1 is LNHDA and CDR2 is SQIVND in the germline V gene (reference sequence). The CDR3 totals 14 residues. CDR3 residues: CASSNRVSGTPLHF. DNA for the CDR3: TGTGCCAGTAGTAACAGGGTGAGCGGGACACCCCTCCACTTT.

V usage is TRBV6-4 and J usage is TRBJ2-5; no definite D call. The V and J ends lost 5 bases and 3 bases respectively, with 16 bases between them. CDR3 length: 15 amino acids. The germline CDR1 and CDR2 sequences are MRHNA and SNTAGT. The CDR3: CASSHPLTCKETQYF. CDR3 DNA sequence: TGTGCCAGCAGTCATCCGTTGACATGCAAAGAGACCCAGTACTTC.

The chain is built from TRBV18 and TRBJ1-5; D not resolved. V was cut by 2 bases and J by 2 bases, with 10 bases left in between. Germline V CDR1 and CDR2: KGHSH, LQKENI. CDR3 length: 15 residues. DNA for the CDR3: TGTGCCAGCTCACCAGCGCGGCCGGGCAATCAGCCCCAGCATTTT. Translation gives CASSPARPGNQPQHF.

The chain carries TRBV6-6 and TRBJ2-1, with D possibly matching TRBD1 (5 bases). The CDR3 sequence is 13 residues long. The V end lost 6 bases, the J end lost 5 bases, and 11 bases lay between the germline ends. The germline V gene has CDR1 MNHNY and CDR2 SVGAGI (reference sequence). CDR3 loop: CASRSRADNEQFF. The CDR3 bases are TGTGCCAGCAGGTCCAGGGCGGACAATGAGCAGTTCTTC.